This TCR beta chain comes out of a study of blood T cell repertoires in COVID-19. Only in-frame clones appear in the TCRdb table, and some are missing; sequencing was by immunoSEQ multiplex PCR. The sample carries about 480,000 clones, roughly 87% recorded once. The V and J ends lost 2 bases and 2 bases, in that order; junction bases with no gene match: 3. CDR1 and CDR2 from the germline V gene are KGHSH and LQKENI. The CDR3 length is 15 residues. The sample was PBMCs or T cells enriched from blood (not recorded which). The rearrangement links TRBV18 to TRBJ2-7, with 10 bases identical to TRBD2. This TCR was recovered from a woman aged 18-29 years with acute COVID-19. The CDR3 region is CASSPTSGTTYEQYF. For the CDR3, the DNA is TGTGCCAGCTCACCAACTAGCGGGACCACCTACGAGCAGTACTTC.